These 6 T cell receptor beta chains originate from one sample sequenced in a study of CD8 T cells in Susac syndrome. An input of roughly 0.5 to 1 ug of RNA was subjected to reverse transcription using random hexamers. Using its own MiXCR run on the immunoSEQ multiplex PCR reads, TCRdb lists one record per CDR3 protein. The sample records about 440,000 distinct CDR3 sequences, approximately 89% being singletons. The sample was CD8+ T cells from PBMCs. The receptors were gathered from a human donor with multiple sclerosis.

This sequence joins TRBV19 and TRBJ2-1, with TRBD1 as a possible D gene (6 bases). The germline gives CDR1 LNHDA, CDR2 SQIVND (reference sequence). V gave up 1 base and J gave up 1 base, with 17 bases separating them. CDR3 length: 18 amino acids. The CDR3 DNA reads as TGTGCCAGTAGTATAGCGGCAGGGGTCACCTCTTCCTACAATGAGCAGTTCTTC. Protein sequence: CASSIAAGVTSSYNEQFF.

The V and J genes are TRBV13 and TRBJ2-1, with D possibly called TRBD1 or TRBD2 (5 bases each). Germline CDR1 is PRHDT and CDR2 is FYEKMQ (reference sequence). V lost 2 bases and J 6 bases, leaving 11 bases between the germline ends. This CDR3 comprises 14 residues. CDR3 amino acids: CASSLYVGVNEQFF. The CDR3 DNA sequence: TGTGCCAGCAGCTTATATGTGGGGGTCAATGAGCAGTTCTTC.

The J gene is TRBJ2-4, the V gene TRBV29-1; a possible D gene is TRBD1 (6 bases). The CDR3 is 15 residues long. V was cut by 6 bases and J by 1 base, with 16 bases left in between. Germline CDR1 reads SQVTM; CDR2 reads ANQGSEA. The CDR3 DNA follows: TGCAGCGTCTCGGAAGAAACAGGGGCCAAAAACATTCAGTACTTC. Its translation: CSVSEETGAKNIQYF.

The rearrangement joins TRBV5-4 to TRBJ2-3, with D uncertain. V lost 7 bases to trimming and J lost 5 bases, with 5 bases between them. The CDR3 sequence is 10 residues long. Germline V gives CDR1 SGHNT, CDR2 YYREEE (reference sequence). CDR3 sequence reads: CASGVDTQYF. CDR3 DNA: TGTGCCAGCGGGGTAGATACGCAGTATTTT. Drawing the rest from reference TRBV5-4 and TRBJ2-3, the complete variable domain is ETGVTQSPTHLIKTRGQQVTLRCSSQSGHNTVSWYQQALGQGPQFIFQYYREEENGRGNFPPRFSGLQFPNYSSELNVNALELDDSALYLCASGVDTQYFGPGTRLTVL.

The gene calls are TRBV5-1 and TRBJ2-2; maybe TRBD2 (5 bases). The germline V and J ends were trimmed by 0 bases and 0 bases, with 12 bases remaining between them. In germline, CDR1 is SGHRS, CDR2 YFSETQ. The CDR3 spans 17 residues. The CDR3 reads CASSLAFDYANTGELFF. The CDR3 coding sequence is TGCGCCAGCAGCTTGGCCTTTGACTACGCGAACACCGGGGAGCTGTTTTTT.

The chain is built from TRBV28 and TRBJ2-7, with TRBD2 identical over 7 bases. The CDR3 contains 16 residues. The germline CDR1 and CDR2 sequences are MDHEN and SYDVKM. The V and J ends lost 2 bases and 0 bases, in that order; junction bases with no gene match: 7. For the CDR3, the DNA is TGTGCCAGCAGTTTAACTTGGGGGGGTTCCTCCTACGAGCAGTACTTC. It yields the protein CASSLTWGGSSYEQYF.